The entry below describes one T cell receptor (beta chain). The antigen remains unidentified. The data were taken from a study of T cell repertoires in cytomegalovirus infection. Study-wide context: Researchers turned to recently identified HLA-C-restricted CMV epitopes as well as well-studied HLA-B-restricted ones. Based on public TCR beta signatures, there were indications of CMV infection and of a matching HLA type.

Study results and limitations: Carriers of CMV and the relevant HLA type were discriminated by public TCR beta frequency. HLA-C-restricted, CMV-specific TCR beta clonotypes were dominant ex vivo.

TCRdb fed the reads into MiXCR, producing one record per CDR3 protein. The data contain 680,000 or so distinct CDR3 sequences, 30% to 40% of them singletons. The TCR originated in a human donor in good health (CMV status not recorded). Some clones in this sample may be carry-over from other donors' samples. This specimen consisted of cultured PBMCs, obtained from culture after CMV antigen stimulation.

In DNA, the CDR3 is TGTGCCAGCAGCCAAGAACTCGTCAGGGGCAAATCCCCTGGAAACACCATATATTTT. Its translation: CASSQELVRGKSPGNTIYF. The rearrangement uses TRBV4-2 and TRBJ1-3, with a weak D call TRBD1 (6 bases). This CDR3 is 19 amino acids long. Germline-derived CDR1 and CDR2 are LGHNA and YNFKEQ. The ends were cut back, 0 bases at V and 2 bases at J, with 20 bases in the middle.